The 3 T cell receptor beta chains reported below all come from one sample, sequenced in a study of blood T cell repertoires in COVID-19. Produced via immunoSEQ multiplex PCR; TCRdb's table is partial and in-frame only. This sample has a few hundred thousand clones, with 82% found just once. Sequenced: peripheral blood. These receptors all stem from a woman aged 80 or older with acute or convalescent COVID-19.

DNA of the CDR3: TGTGCCAGCAGCTTTCTGCCGCGATCATCCATCTTTTCACCCCTCCACTTT. Amino acid sequence: CASSFLPRSSIFSPLHF. The genes are TRBV9 and TRBJ1-6; D is uncertain. Trimming removed 4 bases from V and 9 bases from J, with 23 bases in between. This CDR3 is built from 17 residues. Germline V gives CDR1 SGDLS, CDR2 YYNGEE.

The V and J genes are TRBV7-5 and TRBJ1-5; the table gives TRBD1 as D, unverified against the DNA. TRBV7-5 is a listed pseudogene. The CDR3 runs 18 residues. CDR3 in DNA: TGTGCCAGAAGCCACCCGGCCAGGAACGAAATAAACGATCAGCCCCAGCATTTT. Amino acid sequence: CARSHPARNEINDQPQHF.

The chain combines TRBV3-1 (or the pseudogene TRBV3-2) with TRBJ1-4, with 9 bases identical to TRBD1. Germline CDR1 LGHDT, CDR2 YNNKEL (reference sequence). V dropped 2 bases and J dropped 11; count of bases not matched to a gene: 15. CDR3 size: 17 residues. This CDR3 reads CASSQTGGASPGGKLFF. CDR3 nucleotides: TGTGCCAGCAGCCAAACAGGGGGCGCGAGTCCCGGAGGGAAACTGTTTTTT.